This T cell receptor (beta chain) stems from a study of OX40 agonist ivuxolimab in advanced cancers. The protocol was immunoSEQ multiplex PCR, while the TCRdb copy is restricted to in-frame clones and leaves out a portion. This sample has over 60,000 clones, with 80% to 90% found just once. Deletions cut 9 bases from V and 0 bases from J, with 19 bases between. The germline CDR1 and CDR2 sequences are SGHDT and YYEEEE. This CDR3 is built from 16 residues. J is TRBJ1-3 and V is TRBV5-6, with TRBD1 as a possible D gene (5 bases). The material sequenced was CD4+ or CD8+ T cells sorted from blood, taken in a trial of the OX40 agonist ivuxolimab. The clonotype comes from an adult with an advanced solid tumor such as melanoma, head and neck, liver or kidney cancer. In DNA form, the CDR3 reads TGTGCCACCAGAAGCCTGACAGCAGACTCTGGAAACACCATATATTTT. This gives the protein CATRSLTADSGNTIYF.